Each of the 9 T cell receptor beta chains below was sequenced from the same sample in a study of CD8 T cells in Susac syndrome. Reverse transcription of about 0.5 to 1 ug RNA used random hexamers. TCRdb reprocessed the immunoSEQ multiplex PCR reads via MiXCR and lists one record per CDR3 protein. This sample has fewer than 200,000 distinct CDR3 sequences; around 96% occur once, and the top ten carry 0.085% to 0.13%. Sequenced material: CD4+ T cells from PBMCs. The receptors derive from a human donor in good health.

This sequence joins TRBV30 and TRBJ1-1; D is undetermined. Germline values: CDR1 GTSNPN, CDR2 SVGIG (reference sequence). The CDR3 length is 13 residues. V was clipped by 7 bases and J by 1 base, with 13 bases between them. CDR3 amino acids: CASQDGKNTEAFF. CDR3 in DNA: TGTGCCTCCCAAGACGGAAAGAACACTGAAGCTTTCTTT.

In this sample, this clonotype turned up once. The chain has TRBV6-6 and TRBJ2-3; D uncertain. CDR1 is MNHNY, CDR2 SVGAGI, per germline (reference sequence). There are 15 residues in the CDR3. Trimming removed 6 bases from V and 0 bases from J, with 13 bases in between. The CDR3 DNA sequence: TGTGCCAGCAGCTGGACCGTTCCTAGCACAGATACGCAGTATTTT. Residues: CASSWTVPSTDTQYF.

The CDR3 here is CASSRPSTDTQYF. CDR3 DNA sequence: TGTGCCAGCAGCCGGCCCAGTACAGATACGCAGTATTTT. The J gene is TRBJ2-3, the V gene TRBV7-2; D is uncertain. The CDR3 has 13 residues. V was cut by 5 bases and J by 3 bases, with 9 bases left in between. Germline CDR1 SGHTA, CDR2 FQGNSA.

The chain combines TRBV7-9 with TRBJ2-1; 8 bases line up with TRBD2. J was trimmed by 0 bases and V by 2 bases; bases with no gene match: 3. Per germline, CDR1 SEHNR and CDR2 FQNEAQ (reference sequence). The CDR3 has 16 amino acids. The chain's CDR3 is CASSLTAGGSYNEQFF. DNA for the CDR3: TGTGCCAGCAGCTTAACGGCGGGAGGCTCCTACAATGAGCAGTTCTTC.

The V call is TRBV4-1, the J call TRBJ2-1, with TRBD1 identical over 8 bases. CDR1 MGHRA and CDR2 YSYEKL come from the germline V gene. Unmatched junction bases numbered 9, after V lost 4 bases and J lost 7 bases. This CDR3 region has 15 residues. The DNA of the CDR3 is TGCGCCAGCAGCCTTGGACAGGGATTAAGGAATGAGCAGTTCTTC. As protein: CASSLGQGLRNEQFF.

CDR3 residues: CASSSTGTGGQPQHF. The CDR3, as DNA: TGTGCCAGCAGCTCTACAGGAACCGGAGGTCAGCCCCAGCATTTT. This rearrangement joins TRBV7-2 to TRBJ1-5, with a tentative D call TRBD1 (5 bases). The germline gives CDR1 SGHTA, CDR2 FQGNSA. The CDR3 is 15 amino acids. The ends were cut back, 4 bases at V and 6 bases at J, with 16 bases in the middle.

As to this clonotype: An end of the junction does not agree with germline; a read error may underlie this. This chain uses TRBV30 with TRBJ1-1; D remains ambiguous. CDR1 is GTSNPN, CDR2 SVGIG, per germline (reference sequence). This CDR3 comprises 13 residues. The chain's CDR3 is CAWREVPNTEAFF. CDR3 DNA: TGCGCCTGGAGGGAGGTTCCGAACACTGAAGCTTTCTTT.

The rearrangement links TRBV27 to TRBJ2-2; D not resolved. Germline V lookup: CDR1 MNHEY, CDR2 SMNVEV (reference sequence). CDR3 size: 15 residues. Between the trimmed V and J ends, which lost 7 bases and 4 bases, there was a span of 16 bases. The CDR3 loop reads CASMISFVSTGELFF. CDR3 DNA sequence: TGTGCCAGCATGATCAGTTTTGTTAGCACCGGGGAGCTGTTTTTT.

This clonotype was seen a single time. The J gene is TRBJ1-3, the V gene TRBV7-8, with D perhaps matching TRBD1 (6 bases). Trimming took off 0 bases at V and 2 bases at J, with 14 bases between the two ends. The CDR3 consists of 17 residues. In germline, CDR1 is SGHVS, CDR2 FQNEAQ. The CDR3 is CASSLAQRTAAGNTIYF. The CDR3 region has the DNA TGTGCCAGCAGCTTAGCCCAGAGGACAGCCGCTGGAAACACCATATATTTT.